In its sample, the clone carrying this TCR beta chain was seen a few times. TCRdb called clones again from the PCR reads with MiXCR. Here the sample spans about 25,000 clones, 20% being singletons. These data come from a study of metastatic and nonmetastatic thyroid tumors. Germline values: CDR1 MDHEN, CDR2 SYDVKM. V shed 3 bases, J shed 0 bases, and the junction held 5 bases outside the gene matches. The CDR3 is 16 amino acids. None of the patients had undergone any treatment ahead of thyroid surgery. The TCR was taken from a female donor with papillary thyroid cancer or a benign thyroid nodule (not recorded which). Some clones in this sample may be carry-over from other donors' samples. V gene TRBV28 combines with J gene TRBJ2-7; 10 nucleotides line up with TRBD2. The source material was adjacent normal tissue. The CDR3 nucleotides are TGTGCCAGCAGTTTTAGGGGACTAGCGAACTCCTACGAGCAGTACTTC. Amino acids: CASSFRGLANSYEQYF. The variable domain in full, with the rest retrieved from reference TRBV28 and TRBJ2-7, is DVKVTQSSRYLVKRTGEKVFLECVQDMDHENMFWYRQDPGLGLRLIYFSYDVKMKEKGDIPEGYSVSREKKERFSLILESASTNQTSMYLCASSFRGLANSYEQYFGPGTRLTVT.